A selection of T cell receptor beta chains follows, all from one sample in a study of control samples from healthy donors and cancer patients. The repertoire was sequenced with immunoSEQ multiplex PCR; TCRdb's copy has only in-frame clones and lacks some. The table records approximately 140,000 clones, under 90% of them present only once. The specimen sequenced was PBMCs. The receptors originated from a man in his fifties with head and neck cancer. Both conserved end residues are part of each CDR3. The order of the fields is D gene, J gene, V gene, clone size, CDR3 DNA, CDR3 protein. A D gene is named only where the DNA matches it firmly. Clone size is stated in some rows and not others, as once, few, many or a class when expanded.

D gene: .
J gene: TRBJ2-3
V gene: TRBV6-5
clone size: once
CDR3 DNA: TGTGCCAGCAGACAGGGCTCGCTCACAGATACGCAGTATTTT
CDR3 protein: CASRQGSLTDTQYF

D gene: TRBD2
J gene: TRBJ2-1
V gene: TRBV6-5
clone size: .
CDR3 DNA: TGTGCCAGCAGTTATGTAGCGGGGGGGCTATATGAGCAGTTCTTC
CDR3 protein: CASSYVAGGLYEQFF

D gene: TRBD1
J gene: TRBJ1-1
V gene: TRBV11-2
clone size: once
CDR3 DNA: TGTGCCAGCAGCTTGCTTGGACAGGGGAACACTGAAGCTTTCTTT
CDR3 protein: CASSLLGQGNTEAFF

D gene: .
J gene: TRBJ1-5
V gene: TRBV6-5
clone size: .
CDR3 DNA: TGTGCCAGCAGTTACTACGGGCCCAATCAGCCCCAGCATTTT
CDR3 protein: CASSYYGPNQPQHF

D gene: TRBD1
J gene: TRBJ1-1
V gene: TRBV12-3/TRBV12-4
clone size: .
CDR3 DNA: TGTGCCAGCAGTCCCGGGACAGGGCTAGCTTTCTTT
CDR3 protein: CASSPGTGLAFF

D gene: .
J gene: TRBJ1-2
V gene: TRBV28
clone size: .
CDR3 DNA: TGTGCCAGCAGTTTCAGGAGGAGCTATGGCTACACCTTC
CDR3 protein: CASSFRRSYGYTF

D gene: TRBD1
J gene: TRBJ2-3
V gene: TRBV10-1
clone size: .
CDR3 DNA: TGCGCCAGCAGTGAGTCGGACAGGGGGACAGATACGCAGTATTTT
CDR3 protein: CASSESDRGTDTQYF

D gene: .
J gene: TRBJ1-6
V gene: TRBV3-1/TRBV3-2
clone size: .
CDR3 DNA: TGTGCCAGCAGCGCCACCGGAAATTCACCCCTCCACTTT
CDR3 protein: CASSATGNSPLHF

D gene: TRBD2
J gene: TRBJ2-1
V gene: TRBV4-1
clone size: .
CDR3 DNA: TGCGCCAGCAGCCTAGCGGGAGACCGTCCCCTTTACAATGAGCAGTTCTTC
CDR3 protein: CASSLAGDRPLYNEQFF

D gene: TRBD2
J gene: TRBJ2-5
V gene: TRBV5-1
clone size: .
CDR3 DNA: TGCGCCAGCAGCTCCGGACTAGCGGGAGGGGGGGAGACCCAGTACTTC
CDR3 protein: CASSSGLAGGGETQYF

D gene: .
J gene: TRBJ2-7
V gene: TRBV7-9
clone size: .
CDR3 DNA: TGTGCCAGCAGCTACTTAATCACAGGGAAGCAGTACTTC
CDR3 protein: CASSYLITGKQYF

D gene: .
J gene: TRBJ2-5
V gene: TRBV6-6
clone size: .
CDR3 DNA: TGTGCCAGCAACAGGCCTCAAGAGACCCAGTACTTC
CDR3 protein: CASNRPQETQYF

D gene: TRBD2
J gene: TRBJ2-7
V gene: TRBV28
clone size: .
CDR3 DNA: TGTGCCAGCAGCCTTAGCGGGGTCCTCTACGAGCAGTACTTC
CDR3 protein: CASSLSGVLYEQYF

D gene: .
J gene: TRBJ2-1
V gene: TRBV19
clone size: .
CDR3 DNA: TGTGCCAGTAGTATAGAGGGGACCTCTTTAGGGTACAATGAGCAGTTCTTC
CDR3 protein: CASSIEGTSLGYNEQFF

D gene: .
J gene: TRBJ2-7
V gene: TRBV5-4
clone size: .
CDR3 DNA: TGTGCCAGCAGCTTTACCGGCGGAGGGGGCGACGAGCAGTACTTC
CDR3 protein: CASSFTGGGGDEQYF

D gene: .
J gene: TRBJ2-7
V gene: TRBV6-1
clone size: .
CDR3 DNA: TGTGCCAGCCACGGAGCAACCTACGAGCAGTACTTC
CDR3 protein: CASHGATYEQYF

D gene: TRBD2
J gene: TRBJ2-5
V gene: TRBV9
clone size: .
CDR3 DNA: TGTGCCAGCAGCGTAGCGGGGGGTGGCGAGACCCAGTACTTC
CDR3 protein: CASSVAGGGETQYF

D gene: .
J gene: TRBJ1-1
V gene: TRBV27
clone size: .
CDR3 DNA: TGTGCCAGCAGTACGCGATACTCAGCTAACACTGAAGCTTTCTTT
CDR3 protein: CASSTRYSANTEAFF

D gene: .
J gene: TRBJ1-6
V gene: TRBV30
clone size: .
CDR3 DNA: TGTGCCTGGAGCGCACGGCCCCCACAGGGAGCACCCCTCCACTTT
CDR3 protein: CAWSARPPQGAPLHF

D gene: TRBD1
J gene: TRBJ1-4
V gene: TRBV10-2
clone size: .
CDR3 DNA: TGCGCCAGCAGTGAGGAGGGACAGGGATATCTTAATGAAAAACTGTTTTTT
CDR3 protein: CASSEEGQGYLNEKLFF

D gene: .
J gene: TRBJ2-2
V gene: TRBV5-1
clone size: .
CDR3 DNA: TGCGCCAGCAGCTCACCGGCGAACACCGGGGAGCTGTTTTTT
CDR3 protein: CASSSPANTGELFF

D gene: .
J gene: TRBJ2-5
V gene: TRBV10-3
clone size: .
CDR3 DNA: TGTGCCATCAGTGAGTCCGCGTCGGGGCCTGAGACCCAGTACTTC
CDR3 protein: CAISESASGPETQYF

D gene: .
J gene: TRBJ2-7
V gene: TRBV5-1
clone size: .
CDR3 DNA: TGCGCCAGCAAACCCGACAATGGCAAAGCCCCCTTCGAGCAGTACTTC
CDR3 protein: CASKPDNGKAPFEQYF

D gene: .
J gene: TRBJ1-2
V gene: TRBV5-8
clone size: .
CDR3 DNA: TGTGCCAGCAGCTTGTACGGGCCCAACTATGGCTACACCTTC
CDR3 protein: CASSLYGPNYGYTF

D gene: .
J gene: TRBJ2-1
V gene: TRBV27
clone size: .
CDR3 DNA: TGTGCCAGCAGGACCAGACCCCAGGCTCCCTACAATGAGCAGTTCTTC
CDR3 protein: CASRTRPQAPYNEQFF

D gene: .
J gene: TRBJ2-3
V gene: TRBV19
clone size: .
CDR3 DNA: TGTGCCAGTAGTATAAGTCGTACGAGTCGGGTCACAGATACGCAGTATTTT
CDR3 protein: CASSISRTSRVTDTQYF

D gene: .
J gene: TRBJ1-5
V gene: TRBV5-1
clone size: .
CDR3 DNA: TGCGCCAGCAGCTTGGGGACAGGCAATCAGCCCCAGCATTTT
CDR3 protein: CASSLGTGNQPQHF

D gene: TRBD2
J gene: TRBJ2-2
V gene: TRBV27
clone size: .
CDR3 DNA: TGTGCCAGCAGTACCCGGGACGGGGGGACCGGGGAGCTGTTTTTT
CDR3 protein: CASSTRDGGTGELFF

D gene: TRBD1
J gene: TRBJ2-4
V gene: TRBV2
clone size: .
CDR3 DNA: TGTGCCAGCAAGGGGGAACCGGGACAGGGTGATTGGTTC
CDR3 protein: CASKGEPGQGDWF

D gene: TRBD1
J gene: TRBJ1-1
V gene: TRBV30
clone size: .
CDR3 DNA: TGTGCCTGGAGCCCAAAAACGGGACAGTCGGCTTTCTTT
CDR3 protein: CAWSPKTGQSAFF

D gene: TRBD2
J gene: TRBJ2-5
V gene: TRBV3-1/TRBV3-2
clone size: .
CDR3 DNA: TGTGCCAGCAGCCAAGATCTCCGGGGGGTACAAGAGACCCAGTACTTC
CDR3 protein: CASSQDLRGVQETQYF

D gene: .
J gene: TRBJ2-1
V gene: TRBV5-1
clone size: .
CDR3 DNA: TGCGCCAGCAGCAAAGAGACAGCTTACAATGAGCAGTTCTTC
CDR3 protein: CASSKETAYNEQFF

D gene: .
J gene: TRBJ1-1
V gene: TRBV28
clone size: .
CDR3 DNA: TGTGCCAGCAGACCCTCGACACGGAACACTGAAGCTTTCTTT
CDR3 protein: CASRPSTRNTEAFF

D gene: TRBD1
J gene: TRBJ2-1
V gene: TRBV5-8
clone size: .
CDR3 DNA: TGTGCCAGCAGCTACGGGACAGGGGAACACAATGAGCAGTTCTTC
CDR3 protein: CASSYGTGEHNEQFF

D gene: TRBD2
J gene: TRBJ2-3
V gene: TRBV5-1
clone size: few
CDR3 DNA: TGCGCCAGCAGCTTGGGCCCTAGCGGGGGGGCAGATACGCAGTATTTT
CDR3 protein: CASSLGPSGGADTQYF

D gene: TRBD1
J gene: TRBJ1-2
V gene: TRBV6-5
clone size: .
CDR3 DNA: TGTGCCCTTACAGGAGGGGGCAACTATGGCTACACCTTC
CDR3 protein: CALTGGGNYGYTF

D gene: .
J gene: TRBJ2-2
V gene: TRBV7-9
clone size: .
CDR3 DNA: TGTGCCAGCAGCGATTCGAACACCGGGGAGCTGTTTTTT
CDR3 protein: CASSDSNTGELFF

D gene: .
J gene: TRBJ2-1
V gene: TRBV3-1/TRBV3-2
clone size: .
CDR3 DNA: TGTGCCAGCAGCCCCTTCGGGCTATACAATGAGCAGTTCTTC
CDR3 protein: CASSPFGLYNEQFF

D gene: .
J gene: TRBJ2-1
V gene: TRBV7-3
clone size: .
CDR3 DNA: TGTGCCAGCAGCTCTCCCGGCAGAAAGAGCCACAATGAGCAGTTCTTC
CDR3 protein: CASSSPGRKSHNEQFF

D gene: TRBD2
J gene: TRBJ2-3
V gene: TRBV7-3
clone size: .
CDR3 DNA: TGTGCCAGCAGCTTAGGTAGCGGGAGGCCAGATACGCAGTATTTT
CDR3 protein: CASSLGSGRPDTQYF

D gene: .
J gene: TRBJ1-2
V gene: TRBV6-4
clone size: .
CDR3 DNA: TGTGCCAGCAGTGACTCGGGGCACTATGGCTACACCTTC
CDR3 protein: CASSDSGHYGYTF

D gene: TRBD1
J gene: TRBJ2-1
V gene: TRBV7-3
clone size: .
CDR3 DNA: TGTGCCAGCAGCTTAATGGGGACAGGGGGCCAAAATGAGCAGTTCTTC
CDR3 protein: CASSLMGTGGQNEQFF

D gene: TRBD1
J gene: TRBJ2-7
V gene: TRBV29-1
clone size: once
CDR3 DNA: TGCAGCGTCGGGACAGGGGCCAACTACGAGCAGTACTTC
CDR3 protein: CSVGTGANYEQYF

D gene: .
J gene: TRBJ1-1
V gene: TRBV28
clone size: once
CDR3 DNA: TGTGCCATCAGAAAACCCAGGGAAGCTTTCTTT
CDR3 protein: CAIRKPREAFF

D gene: .
J gene: TRBJ1-2
V gene: TRBV12-5
clone size: .
CDR3 DNA: TGTGCTAGTGGTTTAGGTACAGACTATGGCTACACCTTC
CDR3 protein: CASGLGTDYGYTF

D gene: .
J gene: TRBJ1-2
V gene: TRBV2
clone size: .
CDR3 DNA: TGTGCCAGCTCTAAGGGAAGCGACGGACCTAACTATGGCTACACCTTC
CDR3 protein: CASSKGSDGPNYGYTF

D gene: TRBD1
J gene: TRBJ1-3
V gene: TRBV6-6
clone size: .
CDR3 DNA: TGTGCCAGCAGTCCCCCAGGGGGATCTGGAGGAAACACCATATATTTT
CDR3 protein: CASSPPGGSGGNTIYF

D gene: .
J gene: TRBJ2-3
V gene: TRBV19
clone size: .
CDR3 DNA: TGTGCCAGTAGTACCCTCGGGGGGCCTAGCACAGATACGCAGTATTTT
CDR3 protein: CASSTLGGPSTDTQYF